The next 31 T cell receptor beta chains were all read from a single sample in a study of cytomegalovirus exposure and HLA in healthy donors. Measured with immunoSEQ multiplex PCR; TCRdb has only the in-frame clones, and not every one. The sample contains approximately 280,000 clones, over 75% of which appear only once. Sequencing was done on a sample of PBMCs. These receptor sequences come from a woman in her late teens or twenties in good health and CMV-seronegative.

The CDR3 DNA follows: TGTGCCAGCAGCTCTCCGGACAGGTTCCTAACCTTTCCGTTCTTC. It specifies CASSSPDRFLTFPFF. V is TRBV5-4 and J is TRBJ2-1; 7 bases fit TRBD1. The junction had 18 bases not matched to a gene; V was cut back by 3 bases and J by 15 bases. Per germline, CDR1 SGHNT and CDR2 YYREEE (reference sequence). The CDR3 runs 15 residues. The full variable domain, completed using reference TRBV5-4 and TRBJ2-1, is ETGVTQSPTHLIKTRGQQVTLRCSSQSGHNTVSWYQQALGQGPQFIFQYYREEENGRGNFPPRFSGLQFPNYSSELNVNALELDDSALYLCASSSPDRFLTFPFFGPGTRLTVL.

The chain uses TRBV5-1 and TRBJ1-2, with 12 nucleotides matching TRBD1. J lost 1 base, V lost 6 bases, and 7 bases had no gene match. Germline V gene data show CDR1 as SGHRS and CDR2 as YFSETQ. The CDR3 covers 16 residues. CDR3 residues: CASTQGQGAYNYGYTF. The CDR3 DNA is TGCGCCAGCACCCAGGGACAGGGGGCGTATAACTATGGCTACACCTTC.

This rearrangement joins TRBV5-1 to TRBJ1-1; tentative D call: TRBD1 (6 bases). Germline CDR1 and CDR2: SGHRS and YFSETQ. This CDR3 region has 14 residues. Trimming left V 4 bases short and J 8 bases short, with 18 bases between. The CDR3 loop reads CASSLGTSGFEAFF. As DNA, the CDR3 is TGCGCCAGCAGCCTTGGGACATCTGGATTCGAAGCTTTCTTT.

This chain links TRBV28 with TRBJ2-2, with D uncertain. CDR3 length: 13 amino acids. With 4 bases removed from V and 8 bases from J, the gap between germline ends came to 11 bases. The germline CDR1 and CDR2 sequences are MDHEN and SYDVKM. Here the CDR3 reads CASSSLSLGELFF. The CDR3 DNA reads as TGTGCCAGCAGTTCCCTATCATTGGGGGAGCTGTTTTTT.

The genes are TRBV14 and TRBJ2-1; 7 bases are a match to TRBD1. The germline CDR1 and CDR2 sequences are SGHDN and FVKESK. CDR3 length equals 14 residues. Losses at the gene ends were 6 bases for V and 7 bases for J; bases not matched to a gene: 9. The CDR3 region is CASRGTDFWNEQFF. CDR3 nucleotides: TGTGCCAGCAGGGGGACAGACTTTTGGAATGAGCAGTTCTTC. The full variable domain, completed using reference TRBV14 and TRBJ2-1, is EAGVTQFPSHSVIEKGQTVTLRCDPISGHDNLYWYRRVMGKEIKFLLHFVKESKQDESGMPNNRFLAERTGGTYSTLKVQPAELEDSGVYFCASRGTDFWNEQFFGPGTRLTVL.

This rearrangement joins TRBV6-1 to TRBJ1-2, with a weak D call TRBD1 (6 bases). Germline lookup yields CDR1 MNHNS and CDR2 SASEGT. V dropped 5 bases and J dropped 8 bases, with 18 bases sitting between them. The CDR3 has 14 residues. The CDR3 reads CASSTQKDSRGYTF. CDR3 nucleotides: TGTGCCAGCAGTACTCAGAAGGACAGTCGGGGCTACACCTTC.

The chain couples TRBV15 to TRBJ1-5, with a weak D call TRBD1 (6 bases). Trimming pared 5 bases from V and 1 base from J, leaving 15 bases between. The CDR3 sequence is 16 residues long. Germline lookup yields CDR1 LNHNV and CDR2 YYDKDF (reference sequence). CDR3 nucleotides: TGTGCCACCAGCGAAAGCCGGACAGCCAGCAATCAGCCCCAGCATTTT. Translated: CATSESRTASNQPQHF.

V and J are TRBV28 and TRBJ2-4; 9 bases are shared with TRBD1. The CDR3 runs to 16 residues. Germline V gene lookup returns CDR1 MDHEN and CDR2 SYDVKM. The junction had 11 bases not matched to a gene; V was cut back by 5 bases and J by 6 bases. CDR3 sequence (DNA): TGTGCCAGCAGTAAAACAGGGGGCCAAGGGATAAACATTCAGTACTTC. This gives the protein CASSKTGGQGINIQYF.

This chain joins TRBV13 and TRBJ2-7, with 8 bases that match TRBD2. Trimming cost V 8 bases and J 2 bases; bases outside gene matches: 8. The CDR3 runs to 14 residues. Germline CDR1 is PRHDT and CDR2 is FYEKMQ (reference sequence). CDR3 in DNA: TGTGCCAGCGGCCGGGGGGGATCACCCTACGAGCAGTACTTC. Its translation is CASGRGGSPYEQYF.

The rearrangement links TRBV6-5 to TRBJ1-1; a possible D gene is TRBD1 (6 bases). The germline CDR1 and CDR2 sequences are MNHEY and SVGAGI. The ends were cut back, 7 bases at V and 5 bases at J, with 14 bases in the middle. The CDR3 covers 13 residues. CDR3 sequence: CASIRGGGTEAFF. The CDR3 DNA follows: TGTGCCAGCATACGGGGAGGGGGAACTGAAGCTTTCTTT.

The rearrangement uses TRBV7-2 and TRBJ2-7, with 8 bases identical to TRBD1. Germline V gene lookup returns CDR1 SGHTA and CDR2 FQGNSA. This CDR3 has 14 residues. With V trimmed by 3 bases and J by 6 bases, 7 bases remained unmatched. The CDR3: CASSFRQGTSEQYF. The CDR3, as DNA: TGTGCCAGCAGCTTCCGACAGGGGACGTCCGAGCAGTACTTC.

V is TRBV6-1 and J is TRBJ2-1; D unclear. The CDR3 is 15 residues long. Per the germline V gene, CDR1 is MNHNS and CDR2 is SASEGT. Trimming took 3 bases from V and 9 from J, leaving 18 bases between them. The CDR3 here is CASSDGGSASGEQFF. The CDR3 nucleotides are TGTGCCAGCAGTGATGGTGGCTCGGCTAGTGGTGAGCAGTTCTTC.

The V gene is TRBV27, the J gene TRBJ2-2; 7 bases are shared with TRBD1. The junction had 9 bases not matched to a gene; V was cut back by 2 bases and J by 3 bases. The germline CDR1 and CDR2 sequences are MNHEY and SMNVEV (reference sequence). The CDR3 covers 17 residues. The CDR3 nucleotides read TGTGCCAGCAGTTTAGACGTAGACAGGGCGGACACCGGGGAGCTGTTTTTT. Protein sequence: CASSLDVDRADTGELFF.

In this sample, this clone turned up once. This sequence joins TRBV5-4 and TRBJ2-3; the match to TRBD2 covers 13 bases. V gave up 4 bases and J gave up 2 bases; unmatched junction bases: 7. The V gene's germline CDR1 is SGHNT and CDR2 YYREEE (reference sequence). This CDR3 has 17 residues. The CDR3, as DNA: TGTGCCAGCAGCCGACTAGCGGGAGGCAAATTCACAGATACGCAGTATTTT. Encoded protein: CASSRLAGGKFTDTQYF.

A few counts support this clone. The V and J genes are TRBV9 and TRBJ2-2; the D gene is possibly TRBD2 (5 bases). The CDR3 extends over 12 amino acids. Deletions cut 1 base from V and 9 bases from J, with 7 bases between. CDR1 is SGDLS and CDR2 is YYNGEE in the germline V gene. CDR3 residues: CASSVSSRELFF. The CDR3 nucleotides are TGTGCCAGCAGCGTATCTAGCCGGGAGCTGTTTTTT.

The genes are TRBV27 and TRBJ2-7; a weak D match, TRBD1 (6 bases). The ends were cut back, 4 bases at V and 3 bases at J, with 13 bases in the middle. CDR3 length equals 14 residues. Germline CDR1 reads MNHEY; CDR2 reads SMNVEV (reference sequence). This chain's CDR3 is CASSSRTANYEQYF. The CDR3, as DNA: TGTGCCAGCAGTTCCCGGACAGCCAACTACGAGCAGTACTTC.

The chain is built from TRBV6-4 and TRBJ2-1, with 8 bases aligning to TRBD2. The V segment lost 4 bases and the J segment 10 bases; nucleotides outside the gene matches: 12. CDR3 size: 15 residues. Looked up from germline, CDR1 is MRHNA and CDR2 is SNTAGT. CDR3 protein: CASSGVSGTGHEQFF. CDR3 DNA sequence: TGTGCCAGCAGTGGGGTTAGCGGGACGGGGCACGAGCAGTTCTTC.

This chain uses TRBV10-2 with TRBJ2-7; no reliable D call. This CDR3 has 11 residues. V gave up 8 bases and J gave up 0 bases, with 5 bases separating them. Germline CDR1 reads WSHSY; CDR2 reads SAAADI. CDR3 loop: CASGPSYEQYF. In DNA, the CDR3 is TGCGCCAGCGGGCCCTCCTACGAGCAGTACTTC.

The chain combines TRBV27 with TRBJ2-1; D possibly corresponds to TRBD2 (6 bases). The CDR3 runs 15 residues. V lost 4 bases and J lost 4, with 14 bases in between. The V gene's germline CDR1 is MNHEY and CDR2 SMNVEV (reference sequence). CDR3 residues: CASSYRGAVYNEQFF. DNA for the CDR3: TGTGCCAGCAGTTACCGCGGGGCCGTATACAATGAGCAGTTCTTC.

This chain connects TRBV5-1 to TRBJ2-7; D perhaps matches TRBD1 (6 bases). Trimming took 4 bases from V and 2 from J, leaving 13 bases between them. CDR3 length equals 14 residues. Per germline, CDR1 SGHRS and CDR2 YFSETQ. This CDR3 reads CASSGGLGAYEQYF. The DNA of the CDR3 is TGCGCCAGCAGCGGGGGCTTGGGGGCCTACGAGCAGTACTTC.

The V and J genes are TRBV2 and TRBJ2-1, with D perhaps TRBD1 (5 bases). Trimming removed 8 bases at V and 4 bases at J, with 12 bases between. CDR3 length: 13 residues. Looked up from germline, CDR1 is SNHLY and CDR2 is FYNNEI. CDR3 in DNA: TGTGCCAGCCGCGCGGACAAATACAATGAGCAGTTCTTC. It yields the protein CASRADKYNEQFF. The full variable domain, completed using reference TRBV2 and TRBJ2-1, is EPEVTQTPSHQVTQMGQEVILRCVPISNHLYFYWYRQILGQKVEFLVSFYNNEISEKSEIFDDQFSVERPDGSNFTLKIRSTKLEDSAMYFCASRADKYNEQFFGPGTRLTVL.

This clone came up a few times. The chain employs TRBV11-2 and TRBJ1-2; 7 bases are shared with TRBD1. This CDR3 spans 15 amino acids. Germline loops: CDR1 SGHAT, CDR2 FQNNGV. The ends lost 0 bases at V and 3 bases at J; junction bases unmatched: 4. The CDR3 loop reads CASSLDSGGDYGYTF. In nucleotides, the CDR3 is TGTGCCAGCAGCTTAGATTCAGGGGGTGACTATGGCTACACCTTC. The variable domain in full, completed from reference TRBV11-2 and TRBJ1-2, reads EAGVAQSPRYKIIEKRQSVAFWCNPISGHATLYWYQQILGQGPKLLIQFQNNGVVDDSQLPKDRFSAERLKGVDSTLKIQPAKLEDSAVYLCASSLDSGGDYGYTFGSGTRLTVV.

The rearrangement links TRBV28 to TRBJ1-5; 7 bases fit TRBD1. CDR1 and CDR2 from the germline V gene are MDHEN and SYDVKM. The CDR3 is 17 residues long. Trimming cost V 5 bases and J 7 bases; bases outside gene matches: 17. The DNA of the CDR3 is TGTGCCAGCAGTCCAGACCCCTCGACAGGGTTAATCCAGCCCCAGCATTTT. It is translated as CASSPDPSTGLIQPQHF.

The gene calls are TRBV2 and TRBJ1-3; D uncertain. The germline V and J ends were trimmed by 4 bases and 2 bases, with 9 bases remaining between them. CDR3 size: 14 residues. CDR1 SNHLY and CDR2 FYNNEI come from the germline V gene. The DNA of the CDR3 is TGTGCCAGCAGTGCAGGTACCACTGGAAACACCATATATTTT. Its protein product is CASSAGTTGNTIYF.

This clone occurred a few times. The V call is TRBV7-9, the J call TRBJ1-6; 9 bases fit TRBD1. The CDR3 runs to 16 residues. The V and J ends lost 5 bases and 9 bases, in that order; junction bases with no gene match: 11. Germline V gene lookup returns CDR1 SEHNR and CDR2 FQNEAQ (reference sequence). For the CDR3, the DNA is TGTGCCAGCAGCCCCCTCGGGACAGGGAGTTTTTCACCCCTCCACTTT. It encodes CASSPLGTGSFSPLHF.

This chain uses TRBV6-5 with TRBJ2-7, with D hard to call. CDR3 length equals 13 residues. The V end lost 7 bases, the J end lost 2 bases, and 12 bases lay between the germline ends. Germline loops: CDR1 MNHEY, CDR2 SVGAGI. In DNA form, the CDR3 reads TGTGCCAGCACCGGTCCGCCGGCCTACGAGCAGTACTTC. It specifies CASTGPPAYEQYF.

The rearrangement uses TRBV28 and TRBJ1-2; TRBD1 agrees at 12 bases. CDR1 is MDHEN and CDR2 is SYDVKM in the germline V gene. V dropped 4 bases and J dropped 8; count of bases not matched to a gene: 5. The length of the CDR3 is 14 residues. The CDR3 coding sequence is TGTGCCAGCAGTTCGGGACAGGGGGCGGGGGGCTACACCTTC. Translation gives CASSSGQGAGGYTF.

This sequence joins TRBV9 and TRBJ2-4; 9 nucleotides line up with TRBD1. With 3 bases clipped from V and 4 bases from J, the junction kept 11 bases outside the gene matches. Germline CDR1 is SGDLS and CDR2 is YYNGEE. This CDR3 contains 17 residues. Written as DNA, the CDR3 is TGTGCCAGCAGCGGGGGTACCGGGACAGGGACAAAAAACATTCAGTACTTC. It codes for CASSGGTGTGTKNIQYF.

The chain joins TRBV7-2 to TRBJ1-2; a weak D match, TRBD1 (6 bases). V was clipped by 0 bases and J by 6 bases, with 11 bases between them. Germline values: CDR1 SGHTA, CDR2 FQGNSA. This CDR3 comprises 14 residues. CDR3 amino acids: CASSLAGRGDGYTF. The CDR3, as DNA: TGTGCCAGCAGCTTAGCTGGCAGGGGCGATGGCTACACCTTC.

This clone has only one observation. The chain combines TRBV28 with TRBJ2-7; a weak D match, TRBD1 (5 bases). The germline V gene has CDR1 MDHEN and CDR2 SYDVKM. The CDR3 covers 16 residues. V lost 3 bases and J lost 0, with 15 bases in between. CDR3 sequence reads: CASSFSGQTNSYEQYF. The CDR3 region has the DNA TGTGCCAGCAGTTTTTCCGGACAAACAAACTCCTACGAGCAGTACTTC.

This clone was observed many times. The chain carries TRBV2 and TRBJ2-3, with D possibly being TRBD2 (6 bases). The CDR3 extends over 13 amino acids. With 7 bases removed from V and 3 bases from J, the gap between germline ends came to 11 bases. CDR1 is SNHLY and CDR2 is FYNNEI in the germline V gene. In nucleotides, the CDR3 is TGTGCCAGCACCCGGGAGAATACAGATACGCAGTATTTT. This sequence encodes CASTRENTDTQYF.